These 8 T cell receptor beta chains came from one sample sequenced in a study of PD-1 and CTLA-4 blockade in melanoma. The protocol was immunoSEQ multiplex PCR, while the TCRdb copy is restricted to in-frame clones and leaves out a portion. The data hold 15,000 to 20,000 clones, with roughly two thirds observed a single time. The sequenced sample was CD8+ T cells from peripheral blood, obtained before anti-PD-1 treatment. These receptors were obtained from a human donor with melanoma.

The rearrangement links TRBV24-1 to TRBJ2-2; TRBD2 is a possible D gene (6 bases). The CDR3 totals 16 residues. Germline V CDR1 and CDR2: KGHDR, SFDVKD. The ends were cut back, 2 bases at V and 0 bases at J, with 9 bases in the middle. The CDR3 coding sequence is TGTGCCACCAGTGATTCGGGACTGCCGAACACCGGGGAGCTGTTTTTT. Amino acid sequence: CATSDSGLPNTGELFF.

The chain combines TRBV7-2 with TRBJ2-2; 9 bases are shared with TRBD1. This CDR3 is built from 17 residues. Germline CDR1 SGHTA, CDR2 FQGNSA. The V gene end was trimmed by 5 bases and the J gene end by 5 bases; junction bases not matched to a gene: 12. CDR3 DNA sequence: TGTGCCAGCAGCCACTATCTTCGGGACAGGGATACCGGGGAGCTGTTTTTT. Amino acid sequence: CASSHYLRDRDTGELFF.

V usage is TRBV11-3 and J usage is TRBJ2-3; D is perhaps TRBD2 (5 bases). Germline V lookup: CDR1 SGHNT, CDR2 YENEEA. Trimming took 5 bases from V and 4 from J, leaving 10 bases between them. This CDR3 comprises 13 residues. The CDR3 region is CASSQVEADTQYF. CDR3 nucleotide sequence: TGTGCCAGCAGCCAGGTGGAGGCAGATACGCAGTATTTT.

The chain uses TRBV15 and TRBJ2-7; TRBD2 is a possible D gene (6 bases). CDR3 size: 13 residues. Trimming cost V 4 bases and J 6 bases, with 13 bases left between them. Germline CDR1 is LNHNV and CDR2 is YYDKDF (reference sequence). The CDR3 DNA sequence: TGTGCCACCAGCAAAGGGGCCGGGGGCGAGCAGTACTTC. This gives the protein CATSKGAGGEQYF. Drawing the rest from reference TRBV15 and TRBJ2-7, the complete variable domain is DAMVIQNPRYQVTQFGKPVTLSCSQTLNHNVMYWYQQKSSQAPKLLFHYYDKDFNNEADTPDNFQSRRPNTSFCFLDIRSPGLGDTAMYLCATSKGAGGEQYFGPGTRLTVT.

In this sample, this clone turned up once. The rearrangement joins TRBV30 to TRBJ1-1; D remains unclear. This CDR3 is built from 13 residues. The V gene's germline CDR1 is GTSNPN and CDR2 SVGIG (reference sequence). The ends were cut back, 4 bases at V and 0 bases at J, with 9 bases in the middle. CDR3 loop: CAWTVWVNTEAFF. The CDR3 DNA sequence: TGTGCCTGGACGGTTTGGGTGAACACTGAAGCTTTCTTT.

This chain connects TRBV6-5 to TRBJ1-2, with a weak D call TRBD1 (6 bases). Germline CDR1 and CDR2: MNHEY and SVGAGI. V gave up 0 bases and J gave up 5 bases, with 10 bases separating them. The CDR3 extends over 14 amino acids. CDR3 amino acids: CASSYSGTSYGYTF. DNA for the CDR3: TGTGCCAGCAGTTACTCAGGGACAAGTTATGGCTACACCTTC.

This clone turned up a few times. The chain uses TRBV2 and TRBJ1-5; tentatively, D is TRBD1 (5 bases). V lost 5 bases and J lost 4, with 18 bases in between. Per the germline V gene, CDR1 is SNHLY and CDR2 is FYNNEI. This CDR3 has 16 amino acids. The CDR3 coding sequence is TGTGCCAGCAGTTCAAGTCGGGACGGTAGTAATCAGCCCCAGCATTTT. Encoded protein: CASSSSRDGSNQPQHF.

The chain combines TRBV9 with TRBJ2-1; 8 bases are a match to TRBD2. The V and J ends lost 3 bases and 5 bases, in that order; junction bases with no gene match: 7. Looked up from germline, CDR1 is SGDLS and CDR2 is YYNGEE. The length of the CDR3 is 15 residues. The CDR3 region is CASSGSSGSHNEQFF. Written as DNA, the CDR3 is TGTGCCAGCAGCGGTTCGAGCGGGAGCCACAATGAGCAGTTCTTC.